The 28 T cell receptor beta chains reported below all come from one sample, sequenced in a study of blood T cell repertoires in COVID-19. Only in-frame clones appear in the TCRdb table, and some are missing; sequencing was by immunoSEQ multiplex PCR. The sample shows roughly 370,000 clones, 80% to 90% of them seen only once. The sample taken for sequencing was PBMCs or T cells enriched from blood (not recorded which). These receptors originate from a woman in her forties or fifties who had recovered from COVID-19.

This chain uses TRBV7-2 with TRBJ1-4; D unresolved. The ends were cut back, 2 bases at V and 7 bases at J, with 11 bases in the middle. The CDR3 length is 14 residues. The V gene's germline CDR1 is SGHTA and CDR2 FQGNSA. The CDR3 nucleotides are TGTGCCAGCAGCTTACATTGGTCGAGTGAAAAACTGTTTTTT. This translates into CASSLHWSSEKLFF. The whole variable domain, filled in from reference TRBV7-2 and TRBJ1-4, reads GAGVSQSPSNKVTEKGKDVELRCDPISGHTALYWYRQSLGQGLEFLIYFQGNSAPDKSGLPSDRFSAERTGGSVSTLTIQRTQQEDSAVYLCASSLHWSSEKLFFGSGTQLSVL.

For this clone: A read error may produce the germline difference seen at one junction end. The chain links TRBV7-7 to TRBJ2-3; 10 bases line up with TRBD2. Germline lookup yields CDR1 SSHAT and CDR2 FNYEAQ (reference sequence). The CDR3 is made up of 17 amino acids. CDR3 nucleotide sequence: TGTGCTAGCAGTAAGAGACTAGCGGGCTCCCCAGGAGATACGCAGTATTTT. The encoded protein is CASSKRLAGSPGDTQYF.

This clone was seen more than once but under ten times. The CDR3 DNA follows: TGCGCCAGCAGCCACGAGCACAGCACTGAAGCTTTCTTT. This gives the protein CASSHEHSTEAFF. V gene TRBV4-3 combines with J gene TRBJ1-1; D gene unclear. The CDR3 runs 13 residues. Germline values: CDR1 LGHNA, CDR2 YSLEER. V lost 3 bases and J lost 4, with 9 bases in between.

J is TRBJ1-1 and V is TRBV19; TRBD1 is a possible D gene (6 bases). Germline V gene data show CDR1 as LNHDA and CDR2 as SQIVND (reference sequence). The CDR3 loop spans 13 amino acids. The germline V and J ends were trimmed by 10 bases and 3 bases, with 15 bases remaining between them. CDR3 protein: CATYDRWDTEAFF. DNA of the CDR3: TGTGCCACCTACGACAGGTGGGACACTGAAGCTTTCTTT.

V usage is TRBV5-1 and J usage is TRBJ1-1, with D possibly TRBD1 on 6 matching bases. The CDR3 totals 15 residues. Trimming took off 0 bases at V and 4 bases at J, with 13 bases between the two ends. Germline V CDR1 and CDR2: SGHRS, YFSETQ. The CDR3 region is CASSLGQGTSTEAFF. The CDR3, as DNA: TGCGCCAGCAGCTTGGGGCAGGGGACGTCCACTGAAGCTTTCTTT.

The chain uses TRBV27 and TRBJ2-2, with 8 bases aligning to TRBD2. The junction had 5 bases not matched to a gene; V was cut back by 4 bases and J by 1 base. The length of the CDR3 is 16 residues. CDR1 MNHEY and CDR2 SMNVEV come from the germline V gene (reference sequence). In nucleotides, the CDR3 is TGTGCCAGCAGTTCTCGTAGCGGGGTGAACACCGGGGAGCTGTTTTTT. As protein: CASSSRSGVNTGELFF.

The CDR3 loop reads CASSKGTANTEAFF. CDR3 in DNA: TGTGCCAGCAGCAAGGGGACAGCGAACACTGAAGCTTTCTTT. The rearrangement uses TRBV7-2 and TRBJ1-1; TRBD1 aligns across 7 bases. Per germline, CDR1 SGHTA and CDR2 FQGNSA. V dropped 5 bases and J dropped 1; count of bases not matched to a gene: 4. The CDR3 has 14 amino acids. The entire variable domain, with the rest obtained from reference TRBV7-2 and TRBJ1-1, is as follows: GAGVSQSPSNKVTEKGKDVELRCDPISGHTALYWYRQSLGQGLEFLIYFQGNSAPDKSGLPSDRFSAERTGGSVSTLTIQRTQQEDSAVYLCASSKGTANTEAFFGQGTRLTVV.

The V and J genes are TRBV5-6 and TRBJ1-5; 9 bases fit TRBD1. The CDR3 covers 15 residues. J gave up 6 bases and V 4 bases, and 8 bases lay outside the gene matches. CDR1 is SGHDT, CDR2 YYEEEE, per germline. The CDR3: CASSRTGEGGQPQHF. DNA for the CDR3: TGTGCCAGCAGCCGGACAGGGGAGGGAGGTCAGCCCCAGCATTTT.

This clone appeared a single time. The V and J genes are TRBV13 and TRBJ1-1; 12 nucleotides align to TRBD1. This CDR3 region has 16 residues. J was trimmed by 2 bases and V by 5 bases; bases with no gene match: 6. Germline assignment: CDR1 PRHDT and CDR2 FYEKMQ (reference sequence). This chain's CDR3 is CASSPGQGAPNTEAFF. CDR3 DNA sequence: TGTGCCAGCAGCCCGGGACAGGGGGCTCCCAACACTGAAGCTTTCTTT.

The CDR3 sequence is CASSRRTGDEQYF. Written as DNA, the CDR3 is TGTGCCAGCAGCCGACGGACAGGGGACGAGCAGTACTTC. The chain combines TRBV7-2 with TRBJ2-7; 9 positions agree with TRBD1. Germline V gene sequence: CDR1 SGHTA, CDR2 FQGNSA. J gave up 5 bases and V 5 bases, and 4 bases lay outside the gene matches. There are 13 residues in the CDR3. The variable domain in full, completed from reference TRBV7-2 and TRBJ2-7, reads GAGVSQSPSNKVTEKGKDVELRCDPISGHTALYWYRQSLGQGLEFLIYFQGNSAPDKSGLPSDRFSAERTGGSVSTLTIQRTQQEDSAVYLCASSRRTGDEQYFGPGTRLTVT.

V usage is TRBV6-5 and J usage is TRBJ1-1, with 10 positions matching TRBD1. Germline V lookup: CDR1 MNHEY, CDR2 SVGAGI. V lost 6 bases, J lost 6 bases, and 10 bases stayed unmatched. The CDR3 is 15 residues long. This chain's CDR3 is CASRALGQGLSEAFF. The CDR3 nucleotides read TGTGCCAGCAGGGCGTTGGGACAGGGGCTCTCTGAAGCTTTCTTT.

The V and J genes are TRBV6-1 and TRBJ2-1; D is perhaps TRBD1 (6 bases). Trimming left V 3 bases short and J 8 bases short, with 14 bases between. Per germline, CDR1 MNHNS and CDR2 SASEGT. This CDR3 is 14 amino acids long. The CDR3 region has the DNA TGTGCCAGCAGTGACCTGGCAGGGGTGGATGAGCAGTTCTTC. Translated, it gives CASSDLAGVDEQFF.

In its sample, this clone was seen a few times. The V gene is TRBV2, the J gene TRBJ1-1, with D hard to call. Trimming shortened V by 7 bases and J by 5 bases, and 17 bases separated the two germline ends. The CDR3 has 14 residues. Looked up from germline, CDR1 is SNHLY and CDR2 is FYNNEI. CDR3 region: CASKREGSRTEAFF. The DNA for the CDR3 is TGTGCCAGCAAGAGGGAGGGCTCGAGAACTGAAGCTTTCTTT.

This clone was recorded once. This chain joins TRBV2 and TRBJ2-4; D call uncertain. V dropped 8 bases and J dropped 0 bases, with 11 bases sitting between them. Per germline, CDR1 SNHLY and CDR2 FYNNEI. The CDR3 spans 14 residues. The DNA for the CDR3 is TGTGCCAGCGAGAGAGATCTAGCCAAAAACATTCAGTACTTC. Its translation: CASERDLAKNIQYF.

The rearrangement links TRBV5-5 to TRBJ1-1, with D unresolved. The CDR3 totals 14 residues. Between the trimmed V and J ends, which lost 1 base and 0 bases, there was a span of 7 bases. Germline V gene data show CDR1 as SGHKS and CDR2 as YYEKEE (reference sequence). CDR3 DNA: TGTGCCAGCAGCTTGCGGTCTATGAACACTGAAGCTTTCTTT. Translation gives CASSLRSMNTEAFF.

This clone was detected many times. V and J are TRBV28 and TRBJ1-6; 9 bases fit TRBD1. Germline V CDR1 and CDR2: MDHEN, SYDVKM. The CDR3 contains 14 residues. With V trimmed by 10 bases and J by 3 bases, 4 bases remained unmatched. The chain's CDR3 is CAIQTGGYNSPLHF. The CDR3 nucleotides are TGTGCCATCCAGACAGGGGGCTATAATTCACCCCTCCACTTT.

The chain combines TRBV3-1 (or the pseudogene TRBV3-2) with TRBJ1-2, with D possibly matching TRBD1 (6 bases). CDR3 length equals 15 residues. V was clipped by 1 base and J by 2 bases, with 11 bases between them. CDR1 is LGHDT and CDR2 is YNNKEL in the germline V gene (reference sequence). The CDR3 protein is CASSQGYTGNYGYTF. DNA for the CDR3: TGTGCCAGCAGCCAAGGCTATACAGGGAACTATGGCTACACCTTC.

The J gene is TRBJ1-2, the V gene TRBV6-2 or TRBV6-3; D gene ambiguous. The CDR3 consists of 15 residues. Germline CDR1 MNHEY, CDR2 SVGEGT. Between the trimmed V and J ends, which lost 4 bases and 8 bases, there was a span of 20 bases. This CDR3 reads CASSWRGTRNLGYTF. CDR3 DNA sequence: TGTGCCAGCAGTTGGCGGGGTACACGTAACCTCGGCTACACCTTC.

This chain joins TRBV10-3 and TRBJ1-3; the D is unclear. Germline V CDR1 and CDR2: ENHRY, SYGVKD. V lost 7 bases to trimming and J lost 4 bases, with 11 bases between them. This CDR3 is built from 13 residues. This chain's CDR3 is CAIKLREGNTIYF. CDR3 nucleotide sequence: TGTGCCATCAAGCTGCGGGAGGGAAACACCATATATTTT.

The chain is built from TRBV5-1 and TRBJ2-3; D remains unclear. The CDR3 has 16 residues. V lost 2 bases and J lost 6, with 19 bases in between. CDR1 and CDR2 (germline): SGHRS, YFSETQ. CDR3 nucleotides: TGCGCCAGCAGCTTTAGTCCTCGCGGAGTGCGGGATACGCAGTATTTT. Amino acids: CASSFSPRGVRDTQYF.

CDR3 nucleotides: TGTGCCAGCGTGGACAGGGCGCTCTACTATGGCTACACCTTC. Residues: CASVDRALYYGYTF. V and J are TRBV18 and TRBJ1-2; 8 bases are a match to TRBD1. CDR1 KGHSH and CDR2 LQKENI come from the germline V gene. V was clipped by 8 bases and J by 3 bases; unmatched bases: 8. CDR3 length: 14 amino acids.

This chain connects TRBV3-1 (or the pseudogene TRBV3-2) to TRBJ1-2; D unclear. The CDR3 has 13 residues. Germline CDR1 is LGHDT and CDR2 is YNNKEL (reference sequence). With 2 bases removed from V and 6 bases from J, the gap between germline ends came to 10 bases. The CDR3: CASSQRAGNGYTF. The CDR3 region has the DNA TGTGCCAGCAGCCAAAGGGCGGGTAATGGCTACACCTTC.

The rearrangement joins TRBV24-1 to TRBJ1-2; TRBD1 is a possible D gene (6 bases). CDR1 is KGHDR and CDR2 is SFDVKD in the germline V gene. CDR3 size: 13 residues. V lost 2 bases to trimming and J lost 6 bases, with 9 bases between them. The DNA of the CDR3 is TGTGCCACCAGTGATTGGGACACCCATGGCTACACCTTC. The encoded protein is CATSDWDTHGYTF.

This sequence joins TRBV5-1 and TRBJ2-3; D remains ambiguous. CDR3 length: 14 residues. Trimming left V 6 bases short and J 3 bases short, with 14 bases between. Germline CDR1 and CDR2: SGHRS and YFSETQ. The CDR3 sequence: CASNPGRLTDTQYF. CDR3 DNA: TGCGCCAGCAATCCGGGTAGACTTACAGATACGCAGTATTTT.

This clone was observed a few times. The chain links TRBV28 to TRBJ1-6; 10 bases align to TRBD1. Germline lookup yields CDR1 MDHEN and CDR2 SYDVKM. The CDR3 runs 14 residues. The junction had 5 bases not matched to a gene; V was cut back by 8 bases and J by 7 bases. The CDR3 loop is CASGRDRGNSPLHF. The CDR3 nucleotides are TGTGCCAGCGGCAGGGACAGGGGCAATTCACCCCTCCACTTT. The full variable domain, completed using reference TRBV28 and TRBJ1-6, is DVKVTQSSRYLVKRTGEKVFLECVQDMDHENMFWYRQDPGLGLRLIYFSYDVKMKEKGDIPEGYSVSREKKERFSLILESASTNQTSMYLCASGRDRGNSPLHFGNGTRLTVT.

This clone has a single count. The rearrangement joins TRBV4-1 to TRBJ1-1; possibly TRBD1 for D (6 bases). The V gene lost 1 base and the J gene lost 0 bases, with 9 bases spanning the gap. This CDR3 contains 15 residues. From germline, CDR1 is MGHRA and CDR2 YSYEKL. The CDR3 DNA reads as TGCGCCAGCAGCCAAGCGTGGGGGCTGAACACTGAAGCTTTCTTT. This sequence encodes CASSQAWGLNTEAFF.

V is TRBV30 and J is TRBJ1-2; no clear D. Germline V gene sequence: CDR1 GTSNPN, CDR2 SVGIG (reference sequence). This CDR3 spans 13 amino acids. Trimming removed 2 bases at V and 4 bases at J, with 11 bases between. The CDR3 DNA reads as TGTGCCTGGAGTCCTCCGGGAGGCTATGGCTACACCTTC. The encoded protein is CAWSPPGGYGYTF.

In its sample, this clone was seen a few times. The chain couples TRBV4-2 to TRBJ2-7; TRBD2 is a possible D gene (5 bases). Between the trimmed V and J ends, which lost 0 bases and 2 bases, there was a span of 11 bases. The CDR3 spans 15 residues. Germline CDR1 LGHNA, CDR2 YNFKEQ. The CDR3 loop reads CASSQEYLAAYEQYF. The DNA of the CDR3 is TGTGCCAGCAGCCAAGAATACCTAGCTGCCTACGAGCAGTACTTC.